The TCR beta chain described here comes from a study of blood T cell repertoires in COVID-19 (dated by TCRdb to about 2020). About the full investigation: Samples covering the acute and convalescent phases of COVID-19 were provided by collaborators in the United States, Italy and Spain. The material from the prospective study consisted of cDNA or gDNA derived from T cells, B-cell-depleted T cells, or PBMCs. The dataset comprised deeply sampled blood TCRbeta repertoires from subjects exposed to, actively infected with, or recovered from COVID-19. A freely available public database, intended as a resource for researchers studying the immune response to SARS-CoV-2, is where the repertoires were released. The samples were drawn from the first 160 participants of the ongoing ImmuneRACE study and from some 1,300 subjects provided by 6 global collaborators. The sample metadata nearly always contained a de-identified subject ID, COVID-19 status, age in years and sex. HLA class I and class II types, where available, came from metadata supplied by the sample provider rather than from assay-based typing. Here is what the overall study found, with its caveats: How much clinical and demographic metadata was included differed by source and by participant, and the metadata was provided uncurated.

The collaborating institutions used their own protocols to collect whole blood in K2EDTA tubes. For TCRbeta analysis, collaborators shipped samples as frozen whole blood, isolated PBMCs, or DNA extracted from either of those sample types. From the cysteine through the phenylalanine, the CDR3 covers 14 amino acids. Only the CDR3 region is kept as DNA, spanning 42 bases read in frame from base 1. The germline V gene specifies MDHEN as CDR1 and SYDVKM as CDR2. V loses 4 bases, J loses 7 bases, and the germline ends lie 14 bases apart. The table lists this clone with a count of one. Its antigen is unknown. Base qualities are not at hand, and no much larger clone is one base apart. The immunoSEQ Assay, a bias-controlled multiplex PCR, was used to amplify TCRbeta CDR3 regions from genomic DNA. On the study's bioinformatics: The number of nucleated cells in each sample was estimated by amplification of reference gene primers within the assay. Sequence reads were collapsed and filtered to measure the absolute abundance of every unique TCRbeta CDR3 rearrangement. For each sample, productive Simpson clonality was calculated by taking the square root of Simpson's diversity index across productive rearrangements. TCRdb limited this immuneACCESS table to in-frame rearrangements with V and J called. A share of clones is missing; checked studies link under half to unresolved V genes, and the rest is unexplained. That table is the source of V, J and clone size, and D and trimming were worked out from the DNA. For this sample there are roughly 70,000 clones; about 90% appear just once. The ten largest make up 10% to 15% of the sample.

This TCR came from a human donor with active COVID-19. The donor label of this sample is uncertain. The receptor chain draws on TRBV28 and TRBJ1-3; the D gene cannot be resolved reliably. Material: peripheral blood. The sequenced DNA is TGTGCCAGCAGTTCGAGTCAACTTCCCAACACCATATATTTT. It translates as CASSSSQLPNTIYF. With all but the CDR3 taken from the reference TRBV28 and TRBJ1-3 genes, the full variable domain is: DVKVTQSSRYLVKRTGEKVFLECVQDMDHENMFWYRQDPGLGLRLIYFSYDVKMKEKGDIPEGYSVSREKKERFSLILESASTNQTSMYLCASSSSQLPNTIYFGEGSWLTVV.